A single T cell receptor (beta chain) is shown here with its context. The target antigen is unknown. The sample is drawn from a study of OX40 agonist ivuxolimab in advanced cancers. As for the study in general: Among those treated, three patients had partial responses, one with hepatocellular carcinoma and two with cutaneous melanoma. Overall study results and limits: The study observed clonal expansion of CD4+ and CD8+ blood T cells by week 6 at 0.1 to 3.0 mg/kg. The authors also found low normalized T-cell clonal expansion in some nonresponders. Partial responders at 0.1-3.0 mg/kg showed near-lowest clonal expansion.

The protocol was immunoSEQ multiplex PCR, while the TCRdb copy is restricted to in-frame clones and leaves out a portion. Among 98,000 or so clones listed, 91% were seen once. The material sequenced was CD4+ or CD8+ T cells sorted from blood, taken in a trial of the OX40 agonist ivuxolimab. The TCR sequence derives from an adult with an advanced solid tumor such as melanoma, head and neck, liver or kidney cancer.

Written as DNA, the CDR3 is TGTGCCAGCACCGCGGGGGGGACAGGGTTGAACGAGCAGTACTTC. It specifies CASTAGGTGLNEQYF. This chain links TRBV7-9 with TRBJ2-7; possibly TRBD1 or TRBD2 for D (9 bases each). With 7 bases removed from V and 5 bases from J, the gap between germline ends came to 21 bases. Germline loops: CDR1 SEHNR, CDR2 FQNEAQ (reference sequence). The CDR3 contains 15 residues.